This entry features one TCR beta chain sequence. What it recognizes is unknown. The sample comes from a study of T cell responses to AZD1222 COVID-19 vaccine. Overall study context: The analysis combined second doses at about 4 or about 12 weeks.

Sequenced by immunoSEQ multiplex PCR; TCRdb stores in-frame clones only, minus some. The table records around 100,000 clones, approximately 91% of them present only once. V lost 2 bases to trimming and J lost 4 bases, with 16 bases between them. CDR3 size: 15 residues. CDR1 is SGHKS, CDR2 YYEKEE, per germline (reference sequence). Whole-study findings and limits: Repertoire collection took place solely once the T cell response had peaked. Clonal diversity was possibly underestimated, and the donors were mostly white British, with more females.

This receptor was identified in an adult in good health. The chain recombines TRBV5-5 with TRBJ2-7; D is unresolved. The sequencing here drew on peripheral blood, taken on day 0 of AZD1222 vaccination. CDR3 bases: TGTGCCAGCAGCTTAGGAGTAACTTCTTATTACGAGCAGTACTTC. It yields the protein CASSLGVTSYYEQYF.